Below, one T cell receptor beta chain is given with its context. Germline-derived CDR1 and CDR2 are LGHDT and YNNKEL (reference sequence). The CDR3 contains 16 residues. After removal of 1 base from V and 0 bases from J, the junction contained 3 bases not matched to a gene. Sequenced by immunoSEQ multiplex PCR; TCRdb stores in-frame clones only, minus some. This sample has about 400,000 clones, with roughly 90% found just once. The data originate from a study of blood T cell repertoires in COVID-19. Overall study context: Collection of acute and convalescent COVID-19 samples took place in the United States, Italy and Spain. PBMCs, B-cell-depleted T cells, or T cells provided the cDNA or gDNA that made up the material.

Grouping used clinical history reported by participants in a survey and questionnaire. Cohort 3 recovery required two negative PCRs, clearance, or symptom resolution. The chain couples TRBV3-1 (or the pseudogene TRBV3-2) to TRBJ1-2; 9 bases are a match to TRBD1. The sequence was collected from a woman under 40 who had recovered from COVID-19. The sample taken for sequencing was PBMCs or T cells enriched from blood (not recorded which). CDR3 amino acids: CASSQGDRAANYGYTF. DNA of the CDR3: TGTGCCAGCAGCCAAGGGGACAGGGCCGCTAACTATGGCTACACCTTC.